The source of this TCR beta chain is a study of blood T cell repertoires in COVID-19. Original handling: Using reference gene primer amplification, nucleated cell counts were estimated. Produced via immunoSEQ multiplex PCR; TCRdb's table is partial and in-frame only. V and J calls and clone size come straight from that table; D and trimming were deduced from the DNA. This table holds under 65,000 clones, around 87% found once. Seattle participants joined during active infection and were tracked over time. Germline loops: CDR1 KGHDR, CDR2 SFDVKD. The CDR3 covers 16 residues. V lost 4 bases and J lost 0, with 12 bases in between.

The sequenced sample was peripheral blood. The chain uses TRBV24-1 and TRBJ2-1; D call uncertain. This TCR came from a woman in her sixties with COVID-19, enrolled during active disease. The CDR3 here is CATSDPYRSSYNEQFF. DNA for the CDR3: TGTGCCACCAGTGACCCTTACAGAAGCTCCTACAATGAGCAGTTCTTC.